The present entry profiles one T cell receptor beta chain with its context. It has no known antigen specificity. Base qualities are not recorded, but no much larger clone differs from it by a single base. The data originate from a study of response to subunit inactivated influenza vaccine (dated by TCRdb to 2016 to 2019). Study-wide context: The study used deep quantitative T cell receptor repertoire profiling to track responses to a trivalent subunit inactivated influenza vaccine. Overall study results and their limits: The authors proposed that each seasonal influenza vaccination may bring in only a limited number of new T cells.

The library was produced with RT-PCR. Sequenced on an Illumina HiSeq 2500. TCRdb took the public reads, trimmed them with fastp at Q25, ran MiXCR for clone calling and kept in-frame beta chains. Merged by CDR3 protein, the rows form single entries marked with the most common genes and DNA. The sample contains hundreds of thousands of distinct CDR3 sequences, 15% to 19% of them found a single time. The ten most abundant clones make up roughly 10% of the sample. V is reduced by 6 bases and J by 0 bases, leaving a spacing of 12 bases between them. Reading from cysteine to phenylalanine, the CDR3 counts 14 amino acids. Of the read, only the CDR3 DNA is kept; its 42 bases are in frame from base 1. The germline V gene supplies CDR1 MNHEY and CDR2 SVGEGT.

The chain employs TRBV6-2 or TRBV6-3 and TRBJ2-7; possibly the D gene is TRBD2, per 5 matching bases. This material consisted of PBMCs from blood, taken roughly 12 days after vaccination. The TCR comes from a man aged 50 or older who received an inactivated influenza vaccine. Donor details come from another sample of the same person, matched by shared clones. The CDR3: CASRREWSSYEQYF. The nucleotides are TGTGCCAGCAGAAGGGAGTGGAGCTCCTACGAGCAGTACTTC.